These 16 T cell receptor beta chains were all obtained from the same sample, sequenced in a study of blood T cells in healthy people across ages (dated by TCRdb to between 2015 and 2017). To prepare the library, 5' RACE was applied. Instrument on record: Illumina HiSeq 2500. A second PCR of roughly 7 to 12 cycles was run with a J-beta primer mix and a sample-barcoded 5' primer. Starting from the raw public reads, TCRdb applied fastp trimming at Q25, assembled clones with MiXCR and retained in-frame beta chains. Duplicate CDR3 protein sequences are folded into a single record with the most common DNA and genes. Across this sample there are fewer than 750,000 distinct CDR3 sequences, with roughly half seen only once. Roughly 14% of the sample rests with the top ten. Sequencing used blood. These TCRs come from a woman aged 80 or over in good health.

As for this clonotype: It may be a read error: a sequence one base away is much more abundant. The chain carries TRBV2 and TRBJ2-3; the match to TRBD2 covers 9 bases. The CDR3 extends over 14 amino acids. The V and J ends lost 6 bases and 5 bases, in that order; junction bases with no gene match: 6. Germline CDR1 and CDR2: SNHLY and FYNNEI. DNA for the CDR3: TGTGCCAGCAGGGACCGGACTAGCGTAGATACGCAGTATTTT. It is translated as CASRDRTSVDTQYF.

This rearrangement joins TRBV28 to TRBJ1-2; 10 bases align to TRBD1. Germline V gene lookup returns CDR1 MDHEN and CDR2 SYDVKM. Trimming at V came to 10 bases and at J to 2 bases, leaving 4 bases not matched to a gene. There are 13 residues in the CDR3. CDR3 bases: TGTGCCACTGGACAGGGGGACAACTATGGCTACACCTTC. Translating it yields CATGQGDNYGYTF.

The rearrangement uses TRBV9 and TRBJ2-1, with TRBD1 identical over 9 bases. CDR3 length equals 14 residues. V was pared by 4 bases and J by 9 bases, with 8 bases of the junction left unmatched. The germline V gene encodes CDR1 SGDLS and CDR2 YYNGEE. The CDR3 DNA follows: TGTGCCAGCAGCACCAGGGGACAGGGCACTGAGCAGTTCTTC. This translates into CASSTRGQGTEQFF.

This clonotype was seen ten or more times. J is TRBJ2-1 and V is TRBV10-3; D ambiguous. Germline V gene lookup returns CDR1 ENHRY and CDR2 SYGVKD. This CDR3 region has 14 residues. Trimming stripped 4 bases from V and 4 bases from J, with 11 bases between. This chain's CDR3 is CAISGTGGYNEQFF. The CDR3 region has the DNA TGTGCCATCAGTGGGACGGGCGGATACAATGAGCAGTTCTTC.

This clonotype was observed a handful of times. The chain recombines TRBV20-1 with TRBJ1-5, with 9 bases lining up with TRBD1. This CDR3 is 13 amino acids long. Trimming at V came to 7 bases and at J to 1 base, leaving 2 bases not matched to a gene. CDR1 is DFQATT, CDR2 SNEGSKA, per germline (reference sequence). The CDR3 loop reads CSEGQGSNQPQHF. The CDR3 coding sequence is TGCAGTGAGGGACAGGGCAGCAATCAGCCCCAGCATTTT.

This clonotype has ten or more counts. The chain combines TRBV9 with TRBJ1-2; D might be TRBD1 (6 bases). The CDR3 is 15 amino acids. CDR1 and CDR2 (germline): SGDLS, YYNGEE. V lost 4 bases to trimming and J lost 4 bases, with 17 bases between them. CDR3 in amino acids: CASSSSRQALYGYTF. CDR3 nucleotide sequence: TGTGCCAGCAGCTCGAGCCGACAGGCACTCTATGGCTACACCTTC.

The CDR3 DNA follows: TGTGCCAGCTCACCAACTTCCCAGGCCTACGAGCAGTTCTTC. Its translation is CASSPTSQAYEQFF. The rearrangement joins TRBV18 to TRBJ2-1; no definite D call. The germline CDR1 and CDR2 sequences are KGHSH and LQKENI. This CDR3 is built from 14 residues. V lost 2 bases and J lost 10, with 15 bases in between.

The chain joins TRBV20-1 to TRBJ2-1; 8 positions match TRBD2. CDR3 length: 16 residues. CDR1 and CDR2 (germline): DFQATT, SNEGSKA (reference sequence). V lost 3 bases and J lost 0; bases outside the gene matches: 7. The CDR3 sequence: CSARSLSGTSYNEQFF. CDR3 DNA sequence: TGCAGTGCTAGGTCCCTTAGCGGGACCTCCTACAATGAGCAGTTCTTC.

The CDR3 protein is CSVQGRAYEQYF. CDR3 coding DNA: TGCAGCGTACAGGGTCGCGCCTACGAGCAGTACTTC. This chain joins TRBV29-1 and TRBJ2-7, with TRBD1 as a possible D gene (6 bases). In germline, CDR1 is SQVTM, CDR2 ANQGSEA. This CDR3 has 12 amino acids. V lost 6 bases to trimming and J lost 2 bases, with 11 bases between them.

The chain joins TRBV12-3 or TRBV12-4 to TRBJ2-2, with no clear D. The CDR3 has 13 amino acids. The germline V and J ends were trimmed by 5 bases and 6 bases, with 10 bases remaining between them. CDR3 amino acids: CASSLRNPGELFF. CDR3 in DNA: TGTGCCAGCAGTCTTCGTAACCCCGGGGAGCTGTTTTTT.

This clonotype was counted between two and nine times. The chain links TRBV7-2 to TRBJ2-1; TRBD1 aligns across 8 bases. Per germline, CDR1 SGHTA and CDR2 FQGNSA. With V trimmed by 8 bases and J by 2 bases, 8 bases remained unmatched. The CDR3 has 15 residues. CDR3 in amino acids: CASSQTGGPYNEQFF. CDR3 sequence (DNA): TGTGCCAGCTCGCAAACAGGGGGGCCCTACAATGAGCAGTTCTTC.

The J gene is TRBJ2-1, the V gene TRBV7-8; tentatively, D is TRBD1 (6 bases). The J call may be wrong; the DNA end is better matched by TRBJ2-7. The CDR3 has 14 amino acids. Germline CDR1 and CDR2: SGHVS and FQNEAQ. CDR3 coding DNA: TGTGCCAGCAGCCAGGGACACTCCGCCTACGAGCAGTACTTC. It yields the protein CASSQGHSAYEQYF.

The chain couples TRBV7-9 to TRBJ1-2, with a possible D match to TRBD1 (5 bases). CDR1 is SEHNR and CDR2 is FQNEAQ in the germline V gene (reference sequence). Trimming removed 1 base from V and 10 bases from J, with 10 bases in between. This CDR3 comprises 12 residues. CDR3 protein: CASSLGQPSYTF. DNA for the CDR3: TGTGCCAGCAGCTTAGGACAGCCCTCCTACACCTTC.

Of note for this clonotype: Being one base from a much bigger clone, this may be a read error. This chain uses TRBV6-2 or TRBV6-3 with TRBJ2-7, with D perhaps TRBD2 (5 bases). CDR1 MNHEY and CDR2 SVGEGT come from the germline V gene. Deletions cut 5 bases from V and 7 bases from J, with 18 bases between. CDR3 length: 14 residues. DNA of the CDR3: TGTGCCAGCAGTCCCCGGGGTAGCGTTAATGAGCAGTACTTC. Its translation: CASSPRGSVNEQYF.

On this clonotype itself: This may be a read error, as it is one base from a much larger clone. The rearrangement links TRBV12-3 or TRBV12-4 to TRBJ2-3; D may be TRBD2 (5 bases). This CDR3 has 12 amino acids. CDR3 region: CASRLDFDMQYF. For the CDR3, the DNA is TGTGCCAGCAGACTAGATTTCGATATGCAGTATTTT.

This clonotype was seen at least ten times. This chain joins TRBV5-1 and TRBJ2-1; TRBD2 aligns across 11 bases. Per the germline V gene, CDR1 is SGHRS and CDR2 is YFSETQ. The V segment lost 5 bases and the J segment 6 bases; nucleotides outside the gene matches: 13. This CDR3 comprises 17 residues. This CDR3 reads CASSRQQFSGRANEQFF. Written as DNA, the CDR3 is TGCGCCAGCAGTCGACAGCAGTTTAGCGGGAGGGCCAATGAGCAGTTCTTC. The whole variable domain, filled in from reference TRBV5-1 and TRBJ2-1, reads KAGVTQTPRYLIKTRGQQVTLSCSPISGHRSVSWYQQTPGQGLQFLFEYFSETQRNKGNFPGRFSGRQFSNSRSEMNVSTLELGDSALYLCASSRQQFSGRANEQFFGPGTRLTVL.